One and the same sample provided the 23 T cell receptor beta chains below, sequenced in a study of shared clonotypes between healthy human individuals. Method: immunoSEQ multiplex PCR; TCRdb's copy keeps in-frame clones and lacks some. The sample shows under 850,000 clones, 72% of them seen only once. Material: memory CD4+ T cells sorted from blood. Noted subset: CD45RA-negative fraction. These receptors were obtained from a woman between 25 and 40 years old in good health.

The rearrangement uses TRBV27 and TRBJ2-1, with D unclear. CDR3 length equals 15 residues. Germline assignment: CDR1 MNHEY and CDR2 SMNVEV (reference sequence). V was trimmed by 4 bases and J by 0 bases, leaving 10 bases between them. The CDR3 reads CASSSTGFSYNEQFF. DNA for the CDR3: TGTGCCAGCAGTTCCACGGGTTTCTCCTACAATGAGCAGTTCTTC.

The J gene is TRBJ2-3, the V gene TRBV10-3, with 10 bases lining up with TRBD1. In germline, CDR1 is ENHRY, CDR2 SYGVKD. V shed 7 bases, J shed 3 bases, and the junction held 7 bases outside the gene matches. The CDR3 has 15 amino acids. The CDR3 here is CAIIRQGAWTDTQYF. CDR3 nucleotides: TGTGCCATCATCCGACAGGGGGCATGGACAGATACGCAGTATTTT.

The V gene is TRBV9, the J gene TRBJ2-3, with D perhaps given as TRBD1 or TRBD2 (5 bases each). This CDR3 contains 15 residues. V was cut by 0 bases and J by 2 bases, with 10 bases left in between. Germline V gene data show CDR1 as SGDLS and CDR2 as YYNGEE. For the CDR3, the DNA is TGTGCCAGCAGCGTAGTGGGGGTCTACACAGATACGCAGTATTTT. Protein sequence: CASSVVGVYTDTQYF.

V is TRBV28 and J is TRBJ2-7; TRBD1 aligns across 7 bases. The germline V gene has CDR1 MDHEN and CDR2 SYDVKM. The ends lost 4 bases at V and 5 bases at J; junction bases unmatched: 8. This CDR3 has 14 amino acids. The CDR3 here is CASSWDRRGNEQYF. The CDR3 DNA sequence: TGTGCCAGCAGTTGGGACAGAAGGGGCAACGAGCAGTACTTC. Full variable domain (rest looked up from reference TRBV28 and TRBJ2-7): DVKVTQSSRYLVKRTGEKVFLECVQDMDHENMFWYRQDPGLGLRLIYFSYDVKMKEKGDIPEGYSVSREKKERFSLILESASTNQTSMYLCASSWDRRGNEQYFGPGTRLTVT.

This clone occurred a few times. The chain carries TRBV5-1 and TRBJ2-1; D may match TRBD1 or TRBD2 (6 bases each). V was cut by 4 bases and J by 7 bases, with 9 bases left in between. Germline V gene data show CDR1 as SGHRS and CDR2 as YFSETQ. The CDR3 totals 12 residues. The CDR3 DNA reads as TGCGCCAGCAGCATAGGGGGGAATGAGCAGTTCTTC. Its protein product is CASSIGGNEQFF.

The chain has TRBV11-2 and TRBJ2-7, with 7 bases matching TRBD1. The V gene's germline CDR1 is SGHAT and CDR2 FQNNGV. V was pared by 5 bases and J by 7 bases, with 11 bases of the junction left unmatched. The CDR3 loop spans 14 amino acids. Here the CDR3 reads CASSGGRQGVEQYF. The CDR3 DNA reads as TGTGCCAGCAGCGGGGGAAGACAGGGAGTAGAGCAGTACTTC.

This rearrangement joins TRBV27 to TRBJ1-5; D unresolved. The CDR3 is 15 amino acids. V gave up 3 bases and J gave up 1 base, with 10 bases separating them. Per germline, CDR1 MNHEY and CDR2 SMNVEV (reference sequence). DNA of the CDR3: TGTGCCAGCAGTTTCGGTGGGCAGAGCAATCAGCCCCAGCATTTT. Protein: CASSFGGQSNQPQHF.

The V gene is TRBV6-6, the J gene TRBJ1-2; D perhaps matches TRBD1 (5 bases). The germline V and J ends were trimmed by 6 bases and 7 bases, with 18 bases remaining between them. Looked up from germline, CDR1 is MNHNY and CDR2 is SVGAGI (reference sequence). The CDR3 loop spans 14 amino acids. Here the CDR3 DNA reads TGTGCCAGCAGCCCGGACGGCTTGGGGGGTGGCTACACCTTC. Translation: CASSPDGLGGGYTF.

This clone was seen many times. The J gene is TRBJ2-1, the V gene TRBV27; TRBD1 matches at 10 bases. The length of the CDR3 is 18 residues. The junction had 19 bases not matched to a gene; V was cut back by 6 bases and J by 8 bases. The germline V gene has CDR1 MNHEY and CDR2 SMNVEV (reference sequence). This CDR3 is CASSKQNTGTGVRDEQFF. The CDR3 region has the DNA TGTGCCAGCAGCAAACAAAACACCGGGACAGGGGTTAGAGATGAGCAGTTCTTC.

The chain couples TRBV6-6 to TRBJ2-7, with 14 bases that match TRBD2. Germline CDR1 and CDR2: MNHNY and SVGAGI (reference sequence). V shed 6 bases and J 6 bases; nucleotides not matched to a gene: 7. This CDR3 comprises 15 residues. The chain's CDR3 is CASSATSGRAAEQYF. The CDR3 DNA is TGTGCCAGCAGCGCGACTAGCGGGAGGGCCGCCGAGCAGTACTTC.

J is TRBJ2-5 and V is TRBV28; no reliable D call. In germline, CDR1 is MDHEN, CDR2 SYDVKM. The V end lost 7 bases, the J end lost 4 bases, and 22 bases lay between the germline ends. The CDR3 runs 16 residues. The CDR3: CASTASRNTLLETQYF. CDR3 sequence (DNA): TGTGCCAGCACCGCCAGCAGAAATACCTTACTAGAGACCCAGTACTTC.

Notes on this clone: Other DNA sequences in this specimen translate into the identical CDR3. This chain joins TRBV28 and TRBJ2-5, with D possibly being TRBD1 (5 bases). The germline V gene has CDR1 MDHEN and CDR2 SYDVKM. The CDR3 has 14 residues. V was clipped by 3 bases and J by 1 base, with 9 bases between them. CDR3 coding DNA: TGTGCCAGCAGTTTCTCAGGGTCCCAAGAGACCCAGTACTTC. Protein: CASSFSGSQETQYF.

The genes are TRBV28 and TRBJ1-2; 8 bases are shared with TRBD1. This CDR3 has 14 residues. V was clipped by 7 bases and J by 7 bases; unmatched bases: 11. In germline, CDR1 is MDHEN, CDR2 SYDVKM. CDR3 in DNA: TGTGCCAGCAAAAATACCGGGACAGGTTTTGGCTACACCTTC. Protein: CASKNTGTGFGYTF.

The chain employs TRBV18 and TRBJ2-4; D is possibly TRBD1 (5 bases). This CDR3 contains 13 residues. Germline loops: CDR1 KGHSH, CDR2 LQKENI. V was cut by 3 bases and J by 8 bases, with 11 bases left in between. The CDR3 region has the DNA TGTGCCAGCTCACCCCAACCCAGGGACATTCAGTACTTC. It encodes CASSPQPRDIQYF.

This chain connects TRBV5-1 to TRBJ2-5; a possible D gene is TRBD2 (6 bases). The CDR3 spans 15 residues. The germline CDR1 and CDR2 sequences are SGHRS and YFSETQ. Deletions cut 4 bases from V and 1 base from J, with 14 bases between. The CDR3 sequence: CASSPSRTTQETQYF. The CDR3 bases are TGCGCCAGCAGCCCCTCTAGGACTACCCAAGAGACCCAGTACTTC.

The chain uses TRBV4-2 and TRBJ1-5; D ambiguous. The CDR3 spans 15 residues. Deletions cut 1 base from V and 2 bases from J, with 9 bases between. Per the germline V gene, CDR1 is LGHNA and CDR2 is YNFKEQ. DNA of the CDR3: TGTGCCAGCAGCCAAGTGTCAGTAGGCAATCAGCCCCAGCATTTT. Encoded protein: CASSQVSVGNQPQHF.

V usage is TRBV5-1 and J usage is TRBJ2-1; D uncertain. Per germline, CDR1 SGHRS and CDR2 YFSETQ. This CDR3 has 13 amino acids. Trimming left V 0 bases short and J 6 bases short, with 7 bases between. This CDR3 is CASSLGLINEQFF. The CDR3 region has the DNA TGCGCCAGCAGCTTGGGTCTAATCAATGAGCAGTTCTTC.

The J gene is TRBJ1-3, the V gene TRBV19, with a tentative D call TRBD1 (6 bases). With 7 bases removed from V and 4 bases from J, the gap between germline ends came to 11 bases. CDR3 length: 13 amino acids. Per the germline V gene, CDR1 is LNHDA and CDR2 is SQIVND (reference sequence). DNA for the CDR3: TGTGCCAGTATGGGGGCGGCCGGAAACACCATATATTTT. Translation gives CASMGAAGNTIYF.

This clone occurred once. The rearrangement uses TRBV25-1 and TRBJ1-5; unclear D gene. Per germline, CDR1 MGHDK and CDR2 SYGVNS. The CDR3 spans 14 residues. With 1 base removed from V and 6 bases from J, the gap between germline ends came to 10 bases. CDR3 protein: CASSESEGAQPQHF. The CDR3 nucleotides are TGTGCCAGCAGTGAATCTGAGGGAGCTCAGCCCCAGCATTTT.

Comment on this clone: This same CDR3 is encoded by further DNA sequences in the sample. J is TRBJ1-2 and V is TRBV6-1; D is ambiguous. The CDR3 has 14 residues. Germline-derived CDR1 and CDR2 are MNHNS and SASEGT. The V and J ends lost 2 bases and 2 bases respectively, with 9 bases between them. The CDR3 sequence is CASSESAGNYGYTF. In DNA, the CDR3 is TGTGCCAGCAGTGAAAGCGCCGGGAACTATGGCTACACCTTC.

The V call is TRBV11-2, the J call TRBJ2-7; 8 nucleotides match TRBD2. This CDR3 has 15 residues. Germline CDR1 and CDR2: SGHAT and FQNNGV. V dropped 5 bases and J dropped 2; count of bases not matched to a gene: 8. CDR3 amino acids: CASSQQLAATYEQYF. CDR3 coding DNA: TGTGCCAGCAGCCAACAACTAGCGGCTACCTACGAGCAGTACTTC.

The J gene is TRBJ1-1, the V gene TRBV5-1; possibly TRBD1 for D (6 bases). This CDR3 is 13 amino acids long. Germline CDR1 reads SGHRS; CDR2 reads YFSETQ. Trimming removed 6 bases from V and 7 bases from J, with 16 bases in between. The CDR3 coding sequence is TGCGCCAGCAAAGTCGCAGGGGCCCATGAAGCTTTCTTT. Its protein is CASKVAGAHEAFF. The full variable domain, completed using reference TRBV5-1 and TRBJ1-1, is KAGVTQTPRYLIKTRGQQVTLSCSPISGHRSVSWYQQTPGQGLQFLFEYFSETQRNKGNFPGRFSGRQFSNSRSEMNVSTLELGDSALYLCASKVAGAHEAFFGQGTRLTVV.

The chain couples TRBV19 to TRBJ2-1; D possibly corresponds to TRBD1 (6 bases). This CDR3 contains 13 residues. Deletions cut 3 bases from V and 8 bases from J, with 11 bases between. CDR1 and CDR2 from the germline V gene are LNHDA and SQIVND (reference sequence). The CDR3 DNA reads as TGTGCCAGTAGTATTCGGCAGGGGTATGAGCAGTTCTTC. This sequence encodes CASSIRQGYEQFF.